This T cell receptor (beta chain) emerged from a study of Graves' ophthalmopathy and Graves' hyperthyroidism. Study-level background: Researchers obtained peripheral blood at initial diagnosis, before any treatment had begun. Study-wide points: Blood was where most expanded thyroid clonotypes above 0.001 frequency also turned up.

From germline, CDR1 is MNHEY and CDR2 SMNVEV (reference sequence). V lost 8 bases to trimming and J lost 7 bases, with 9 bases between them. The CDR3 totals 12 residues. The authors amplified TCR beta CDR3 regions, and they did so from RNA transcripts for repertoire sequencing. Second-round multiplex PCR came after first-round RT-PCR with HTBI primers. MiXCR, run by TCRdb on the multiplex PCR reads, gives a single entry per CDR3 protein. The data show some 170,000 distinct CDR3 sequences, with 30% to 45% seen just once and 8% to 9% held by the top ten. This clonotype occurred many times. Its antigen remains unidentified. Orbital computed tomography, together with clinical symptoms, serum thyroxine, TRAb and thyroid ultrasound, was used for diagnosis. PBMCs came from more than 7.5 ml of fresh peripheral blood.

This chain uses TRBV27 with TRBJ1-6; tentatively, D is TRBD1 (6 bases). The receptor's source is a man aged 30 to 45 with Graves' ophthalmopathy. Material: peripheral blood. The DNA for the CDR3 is TGTGCCAGCCGGACAGCAAATTCACCCCTCCACTTT. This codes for CASRTANSPLHF.